The 26 T cell receptor beta chains below come from one sample, sequenced in a study of shared clonotypes between healthy human individuals (dated by TCRdb to the early 2020s). CD8 naive samples were CD45RO-negative cells positively selected for CCR7, giving a CD45RA+CCR7+ population that excluded TemRA cells. The library relied on the immunoSEQ multiplex PCR assay. TCRdb re-hosts the immuneACCESS table, in-frame sequences only. Its copies lack some clones; in the studies checked, an unresolved V gene accounts for under half of them, and the cause for the rest is not known. The sample has hundreds of thousands of clones on record, approximately 96% of them singletons. The ten largest clones capture 0.095% to 0.13% of the sample. What was sequenced was naive CD8+ T cells sorted from blood. Per the publication, the cell subset or site label means: CD45RA+CCR7+. The receptors were sampled from a woman aged 25 to 39 in good health.

The chain links TRBV7-3 to TRBJ1-1; weak D call: TRBD1 (5 bases). The CDR3 sequence is 15 residues long. CDR1 is SGHTA, CDR2 FQGTGA, per germline. Trimming shortened V by 1 base and J by 4 bases, and 13 bases separated the two germline ends. The CDR3, as DNA: TGTGCCAGCAGCTTAAACGGGGCCACGGGCACTGAAGCTTTCTTT. Encoded protein: CASSLNGATGTEAFF.

The gene calls are TRBV5-4 and TRBJ2-3, with 8 bases that match TRBD2. Looked up from germline, CDR1 is SGHNT and CDR2 is YYREEE (reference sequence). Losses at the gene ends were 4 bases for V and 2 bases for J; bases not matched to a gene: 9. CDR3 length equals 16 residues. The CDR3 sequence is CASSDPSGQNTDTQYF. The CDR3 DNA follows: TGTGCCAGCAGCGACCCTAGCGGGCAGAACACAGATACGCAGTATTTT.

This clone was seen only once. The rearrangement joins TRBV6-1 to TRBJ1-1, with D unclear. Trimming removed 2 bases from V and 3 bases from J, with 7 bases in between. This CDR3 is 13 amino acids long. CDR1 MNHNS and CDR2 SASEGT come from the germline V gene. Here the CDR3 reads CASSERRDTEAFF. CDR3 bases: TGTGCCAGCAGTGAAAGGAGGGACACTGAAGCTTTCTTT.

The V call is TRBV9, the J call TRBJ2-2; 11 nucleotides agree with TRBD2. V lost 4 bases, J lost 7 bases, and 21 bases stayed unmatched. The CDR3 is made up of 20 amino acids. The germline gives CDR1 SGDLS, CDR2 YYNGEE. The CDR3 region is CASSKKGGRGLAGPGGELFF. In DNA, the CDR3 is TGTGCCAGCAGCAAGAAAGGGGGGAGAGGACTAGCGGGCCCCGGCGGGGAGCTGTTTTTT.

The genes are TRBV7-8 and TRBJ2-7, with 10 bases fitting TRBD2. The CDR3 sequence is 18 residues long. The junction had 11 bases not matched to a gene; V was cut back by 2 bases and J by 1 base. The germline CDR1 and CDR2 sequences are SGHVS and FQNEAQ. CDR3 loop: CASSLLYKGTSESYEQYF. The CDR3 DNA sequence: TGTGCCAGCAGCTTACTTTATAAGGGGACTAGCGAGTCCTACGAGCAGTACTTC. Full variable domain (missing parts from reference TRBV7-8 and TRBJ2-7): GAGVSQSPRYKVAKRGQDVALRCDPISGHVSLFWYQQALGQGPEFLTYFQNEAQLDKSGLPSDRFFAERPEGSVSTLKIQRTQQEDSAVYLCASSLLYKGTSESYEQYFGPGTRLTVT.

J is TRBJ1-1 and V is TRBV19, with D maybe TRBD1 (6 bases). Per the germline V gene, CDR1 is LNHDA and CDR2 is SQIVND (reference sequence). This CDR3 spans 15 amino acids. With 2 bases removed from V and 1 base from J, the gap between germline ends came to 11 bases. This chain's CDR3 is CASSIIGGANTEAFF. The CDR3 bases are TGTGCCAGTAGTATAATTGGGGGCGCGAACACTGAAGCTTTCTTT.

The chain recombines TRBV13 with TRBJ1-1; D is unresolved. The CDR3 length is 13 residues. The ends were cut back, 1 base at V and 7 bases at J, with 10 bases in the middle. The V gene's germline CDR1 is PRHDT and CDR2 FYEKMQ (reference sequence). CDR3 in amino acids: CASSLDYGIEAFF. The CDR3 region has the DNA TGTGCCAGCAGCTTAGATTACGGTATTGAAGCTTTCTTT.

This clone was seen once. This chain connects TRBV28 to TRBJ2-7; D is perhaps TRBD2 (6 bases). Germline V lookup: CDR1 MDHEN, CDR2 SYDVKM. The CDR3 extends over 14 amino acids. V was pared by 3 bases and J by 2 bases, with 11 bases between. The CDR3 bases are TGTGCCAGCAGTTTTTTGGAGGGGACCTACGAGCAGTACTTC. It specifies CASSFLEGTYEQYF.

This rearrangement joins TRBV28 to TRBJ2-3; D gene uncertain. The germline CDR1 and CDR2 sequences are MDHEN and SYDVKM. The length of the CDR3 is 15 residues. V dropped 3 bases and J dropped 3 bases, with 13 bases sitting between them. DNA for the CDR3: TGTGCCAGCAGTTTTGGGGATGACGGTACAGATACGCAGTATTTT. Its protein product is CASSFGDDGTDTQYF.

The chain joins TRBV5-4 to TRBJ2-7; no reliable D call. This CDR3 is built from 11 residues. The V end was cut by 1 base, the J end by 5 bases, with 4 bases between. The V gene's germline CDR1 is SGHNT and CDR2 YYREEE (reference sequence). CDR3 DNA: TGTGCCAGCAGCTTGATGGACGAGCAGTACTTC. Protein sequence: CASSLMDEQYF.

This chain uses TRBV15 with TRBJ1-3; D unresolved. Germline V CDR1 and CDR2: LNHNV, YYDKDF (reference sequence). V lost 8 bases, J lost 0 bases, and 11 bases lay in between. The CDR3 sequence is 14 residues long. CDR3 region: CATEDTRSGNTIYF. In DNA form, the CDR3 reads TGTGCCACCGAGGATACTCGCTCTGGAAACACCATATATTTT.

This clone occurred once. V is TRBV2 and J is TRBJ2-1; 11 bases agree with TRBD2. The CDR3 extends over 16 amino acids. Germline loops: CDR1 SNHLY, CDR2 FYNNEI. V lost 6 bases to trimming and J lost 3 bases; unmatched junction nucleotides: 7. The CDR3 nucleotides are TGTGCCAGCAGGACCTTGGGACTAGCGGACTACAATGAGCAGTTCTTC. Its protein product is CASRTLGLADYNEQFF.

The V call is TRBV29-1, the J call TRBJ2-5; D is unresolved. Matching the DNA end better, TRBJ2-7 makes the J call doubtful. The CDR3 spans 14 residues. Germline values: CDR1 SQVTM, CDR2 ANQGSEA. The CDR3 protein is CSVEDQKTSYEQYF. The CDR3 DNA is TGCAGCGTTGAAGATCAGAAGACATCCTACGAGCAGTACTTC.

The V gene is TRBV11-2, the J gene TRBJ2-7; D unclear. This CDR3 region has 15 residues. V dropped 0 bases and J dropped 2 bases, with 11 bases sitting between them. From germline, CDR1 is SGHAT and CDR2 FQNNGV. CDR3 in DNA: TGTGCCAGCAGCTTAGAGGCAGGTCCAGCCTACGAGCAGTACTTC. It is translated as CASSLEAGPAYEQYF.

This chain connects TRBV23-1 to TRBJ2-7; 11 positions match TRBD2. TRBV23-1 is an ORF, with its function uncertain. Trimming took 1 base from V and 0 from J; bases not matched to a gene: 2. There are 16 residues in the CDR3. In nucleotides, the CDR3 is TGCGCCAGCAGTCAATTAACTAGCGGGAGCTCCTACGAGCAGTACTTC. This sequence encodes CASSQLTSGSSYEQYF.

V is TRBV19 and J is TRBJ1-1, with 9 bases that match TRBD1. The CDR3 spans 14 residues. Germline CDR1 LNHDA, CDR2 SQIVND (reference sequence). Losses at the gene ends were 4 bases for V and 3 bases for J; bases not matched to a gene: 3. For the CDR3, the DNA is TGTGCCAGTAGTACCTGGACAGGGGACACTGAAGCTTTCTTT. It codes for CASSTWTGDTEAFF.

This chain connects TRBV27 to TRBJ2-1, with TRBD1 as a possible D gene (6 bases). With 3 bases removed from V and 7 bases from J, the gap between germline ends came to 10 bases. The CDR3 totals 13 residues. Germline CDR1 reads MNHEY; CDR2 reads SMNVEV (reference sequence). The CDR3 DNA sequence: TGTGCCAGCAGTTTGACAGGAGGAAATGAGCAGTTCTTC. Its protein product is CASSLTGGNEQFF.

Written as DNA, the CDR3 is TGTGCCTGGAGTTCCTACACAGATACGCAGTATTTT. Translation gives CAWSSYTDTQYF. The chain employs TRBV30 and TRBJ2-3; D unresolved. From germline, CDR1 is GTSNPN and CDR2 SVGIG (reference sequence). The V end was cut by 2 bases, the J end by 2 bases, with 5 bases between. The CDR3 has 12 residues.

A word on this clone: This sample includes further DNA sequences coding for the same CDR3. The rearrangement links TRBV27 to TRBJ2-1, with a tentative D call TRBD2 (5 bases). Trimming shortened V by 2 bases and J by 1 base, and 9 bases separated the two germline ends. Germline V gives CDR1 MNHEY, CDR2 SMNVEV (reference sequence). CDR3 length equals 15 residues. The CDR3 sequence is CASSLDGNSYNEQFF. The CDR3 DNA sequence: TGTGCCAGCAGTTTAGACGGGAATTCCTACAATGAGCAGTTCTTC.

On this clone: The sample carries other DNA sequences with the same CDR3. The chain links TRBV5-4 to TRBJ2-5; D remains unclear. Deletions cut 2 bases from V and 5 bases from J, with 10 bases between. Germline CDR1 is SGHNT and CDR2 is YYREEE (reference sequence). This CDR3 is 13 amino acids long. CDR3 sequence: CASSLESKETQYF. The CDR3 DNA follows: TGTGCCAGCAGCTTAGAGTCAAAGGAGACCCAGTACTTC.

The V and J genes are TRBV2 and TRBJ2-5; 10 bases fit TRBD2. Germline loops: CDR1 SNHLY, CDR2 FYNNEI. The length of the CDR3 is 15 residues. The junction had 13 bases not matched to a gene; V was cut back by 6 bases and J by 9 bases. In nucleotides, the CDR3 is TGTGCCAGCAGAATAGGACTAGCGGTCGCCGTGGCCCAGTACTTC. Its protein is CASRIGLAVAVAQYF.

This clone was seen just once. The rearrangement links TRBV14 to TRBJ1-1; unclear D gene. CDR1 is SGHDN and CDR2 is FVKESK in the germline V gene. V was trimmed by 1 base and J by 0 bases, leaving 6 bases between them. This CDR3 contains 14 residues. CDR3 DNA: TGTGCCAGCAGCCAAGTGGGGATGAACACTGAAGCTTTCTTT. Protein sequence: CASSQVGMNTEAFF.

Comment on this clone: Other DNA sequences in this specimen translate into the identical CDR3. The chain uses TRBV27 and TRBJ1-5; the match to TRBD1 covers 7 bases. The CDR3 has 14 residues. Trimming at V came to 5 bases and at J to 2 bases, leaving 3 bases not matched to a gene. The germline CDR1 and CDR2 sequences are MNHEY and SMNVEV (reference sequence). CDR3 in DNA: TGTGCCAGCAGTGTCACAGGGGGCAATCAGCCCCAGCATTTT. Protein product: CASSVTGGNQPQHF.

This clone was detected only a few times. V and J are TRBV10-2 and TRBJ2-2; the D gene is possibly TRBD2 (6 bases). CDR3 size: 16 residues. CDR1 and CDR2 from the germline V gene are WSHSY and SAAADI. Trimming cost V 0 bases and J 0 bases, with 8 bases left between them. CDR3 nucleotide sequence: TGCGCCAGCAGTGAGTCGGGACTGCCGAACACCGGGGAGCTGTTTTTT. It codes for CASSESGLPNTGELFF.

Details on this clone: Other DNA sequences in this specimen translate into the identical CDR3. The chain has TRBV28 and TRBJ2-7; weak D call: TRBD2 (5 bases). The CDR3 covers 13 residues. V was trimmed by 3 bases and J by 4 bases, leaving 10 bases between them. The germline gives CDR1 MDHEN, CDR2 SYDVKM. CDR3 in amino acids: CASSFGEGYEQYF. The CDR3 nucleotides read TGTGCCAGCAGTTTCGGCGAGGGTTACGAGCAGTACTTC.

The count of this clone is one. The rearrangement uses TRBV28 and TRBJ1-5; D is unclear. This CDR3 spans 16 amino acids. V lost 3 bases to trimming and J lost 0 bases, with 12 bases between them. Germline V gives CDR1 MDHEN, CDR2 SYDVKM. In nucleotides, the CDR3 is TGTGCCAGCAGTTTTGGAGGACCTTATAGCAATCAGCCCCAGCATTTT. Amino acid sequence: CASSFGGPYSNQPQHF. Using reference TRBV28 and TRBJ1-5 for the parts outside the CDR3, the full variable domain is DVKVTQSSRYLVKRTGEKVFLECVQDMDHENMFWYRQDPGLGLRLIYFSYDVKMKEKGDIPEGYSVSREKKERFSLILESASTNQTSMYLCASSFGGPYSNQPQHFGDGTRLSIL.